Listed here are 28 T cell receptor beta chains from one sample, sequenced in a study of beta chain features in type 1 diabetes. Study-level findings and limits: Among patients with Type 1 diabetes, TCRB CDR3s were moderately but significantly shorter in every one of the four CD4+ subsets.

The sequenced template was cDNA made from the entire isolated RNA. The repertoire was sequenced with immunoSEQ multiplex PCR; TCRdb's copy has only in-frame clones and lacks some. Seen here are approximately 130,000 clones, 17% observed once, and the top ten hold around 2.7%. Their specific antigens are unknown. The material sequenced was central memory CD4+ T cells from blood. Receptor source: a man younger than 35 with type 1 diabetes.

The chain combines TRBV30 with TRBJ1-1; D possibly corresponds to TRBD1 (5 bases). The CDR3 covers 15 residues. Germline V gene lookup returns CDR1 GTSNPN and CDR2 SVGIG (reference sequence). V shed 1 base and J shed 2 bases, with 14 bases lying between them. The CDR3 nucleotides are TGTGCCTGGAGTGCGTTTGAGGGGCTTAACACTGAAGCTTTCTTT. Residues: CAWSAFEGLNTEAFF.

The genes are TRBV19 and TRBJ1-5; unclear D gene. The CDR3 is made up of 15 amino acids. The germline V gene encodes CDR1 LNHDA and CDR2 SQIVND (reference sequence). Trimming took 7 bases from V and 0 from J, leaving 13 bases between them. The DNA of the CDR3 is TGTGCCAGTAATGACGGCACCTATAGCAATCAGCCCCAGCATTTT. Its translation: CASNDGTYSNQPQHF.

This chain links TRBV6-5 with TRBJ2-3; 16 nucleotides agree with TRBD2. V was clipped by 6 bases and J by 6 bases; unmatched bases: 3. The CDR3 length is 15 residues. Looked up from germline, CDR1 is MNHEY and CDR2 is SVGAGI. The DNA of the CDR3 is TGTGCCAGCAGGGGACTAGCGGGAGGGCCGGATACGCAGTATTTT. Encoded protein: CASRGLAGGPDTQYF.

The chain employs TRBV27 and TRBJ2-7; 7 bases agree with TRBD1. The CDR3 has 13 residues. Germline V lookup: CDR1 MNHEY, CDR2 SMNVEV (reference sequence). V shed 2 bases, J shed 4 bases, and the junction held 2 bases outside the gene matches. CDR3 amino acids: CASSLQGVYEQYF. DNA of the CDR3: TGTGCCAGCAGTTTACAGGGGGTATACGAGCAGTACTTC.

This clone was seen only a few times. This sequence joins TRBV18 and TRBJ2-6, with TRBD1 as a possible D gene (6 bases). The CDR3 is 17 residues long. V was shortened by 5 bases and J by 3 bases, with 17 bases between the two germline ends. Germline V gives CDR1 KGHSH, CDR2 LQKENI. CDR3 nucleotide sequence: TGTGCCAGCTCAGAGCGACAGGTGGACCTTGGGGCCAACGTCCTGACTTTC. The encoded protein is CASSERQVDLGANVLTF.

V and J are TRBV5-1 and TRBJ2-3; 13 nucleotides line up with TRBD2. V dropped 3 bases and J dropped 0; count of bases not matched to a gene: 1. The CDR3 runs to 16 residues. Germline CDR1 and CDR2: SGHRS and YFSETQ. The CDR3 DNA reads as TGCGCCAGCAGCTCGGGACTAGCGGGGAGCACAGATACGCAGTATTTT. Translating gives CASSSGLAGSTDTQYF.

The table lists this clone with a few counts. The chain carries TRBV30 and TRBJ1-5, with D possibly being TRBD1 (5 bases). Trimming took off 0 bases at V and 2 bases at J, with 11 bases between the two ends. Germline loops: CDR1 GTSNPN, CDR2 SVGIG (reference sequence). The CDR3 extends over 15 amino acids. CDR3 residues: CAWSVRGGGNQPQHF. The DNA of the CDR3 is TGTGCCTGGAGTGTACGGGGGGGTGGCAATCAGCCCCAGCATTTT.

This chain joins TRBV11-3 and TRBJ2-3, with TRBD1 identical over 7 bases. The length of the CDR3 is 13 residues. V lost 5 bases, J lost 4 bases, and 3 bases stayed unmatched. Per the germline V gene, CDR1 is SGHNT and CDR2 is YENEEA. The CDR3 reads CASSPTGADTQYF. The CDR3 nucleotides read TGTGCCAGCAGCCCCACAGGGGCAGATACGCAGTATTTT.

This clone appeared a few times. J is TRBJ2-1 and V is TRBV7-2; D not resolved. Germline V lookup: CDR1 SGHTA, CDR2 FQGNSA. The length of the CDR3 is 12 residues. V was pared by 2 bases and J by 9 bases, with 8 bases between. Written as DNA, the CDR3 is TGTGCCAGCAGCTTAAATCGGCTTGAGCAGTTCTTC. Protein sequence: CASSLNRLEQFF.

The J gene is TRBJ2-7, the V gene TRBV7-6; 11 nucleotides line up with TRBD2. V was pared by 5 bases and J by 8 bases, with 5 bases of the junction left unmatched. Looked up from germline, CDR1 is SGHVS and CDR2 is FNYEAQ. The CDR3 contains 13 residues. The CDR3 bases are TGTGCCAGCAGCCCGGGACTAGCGGCACAGCAGTACTTC. This translates into CASSPGLAAQQYF. Supplemented by reference TRBV7-6 and TRBJ2-7, the full variable domain reads GAGVSQSPRYKVTKRGQDVALRCDPISGHVSLYWYRQALGQGPEFLTYFNYEAQQDKSGLPNDRFSAERPEGSISTLTIQRTEQRDSAMYRCASSPGLAAQQYFGPGTRLTVT.

About this clone: Other DNA sequences from this sample encode an identical CDR3 as well. The V gene is TRBV5-1, the J gene TRBJ2-1; TRBD2 aligns across 13 bases. Germline loops: CDR1 SGHRS, CDR2 YFSETQ. The CDR3 spans 15 residues. The ends lost 5 bases at V and 7 bases at J; junction bases unmatched: 6. CDR3 nucleotides: TGCGCCAGCAGTCTCGGACTAGCGGGAGTTAATGAGCAGTTCTTC. This sequence encodes CASSLGLAGVNEQFF.

This chain joins TRBV5-6 and TRBJ1-1; TRBD1 agrees at 7 bases. The V gene end was trimmed by 4 bases and the J gene end by 4 bases; junction bases not matched to a gene: 10. Looked up from germline, CDR1 is SGHDT and CDR2 is YYEEEE. The CDR3 has 15 amino acids. The CDR3 sequence is CASSDQTGRLTEAFF. Written as DNA, the CDR3 is TGTGCCAGCAGCGATCAGACAGGGCGGCTCACTGAAGCTTTCTTT.

The chain has TRBV27 and TRBJ2-3; TRBD1 is a possible D gene (6 bases). In germline, CDR1 is MNHEY, CDR2 SMNVEV (reference sequence). The CDR3 is 14 amino acids. The V gene lost 2 bases and the J gene lost 1 base, with 7 bases spanning the gap. The CDR3 nucleotides are TGTGCCAGCAGTTTAAAGGGGGGCACAGATACGCAGTATTTT. Protein product: CASSLKGGTDTQYF.

A few counts support this clone. CDR3 sequence: CASSSRDGNEKLFF. CDR3 coding DNA: TGTGCCAGCAGCTCCAGGGACGGCAATGAAAAACTGTTTTTT. The chain carries TRBV7-9 and TRBJ1-4; D might be TRBD1 (5 bases). CDR1 SEHNR and CDR2 FQNEAQ come from the germline V gene (reference sequence). The CDR3 loop spans 14 amino acids. The V end lost 4 bases, the J end lost 5 bases, and 11 bases lay between the germline ends.

This clone was found a few times. This chain links TRBV28 with TRBJ1-2; D perhaps matches TRBD1 (6 bases). CDR3 length: 14 residues. From germline, CDR1 is MDHEN and CDR2 SYDVKM. With 6 bases removed from V and 4 bases from J, the gap between germline ends came to 15 bases. The CDR3 loop reads CASSPNRGAYGYTF. The CDR3 nucleotides are TGTGCCAGCAGCCCTAATAGGGGGGCCTATGGCTACACCTTC.

Only a few counts were recorded for this clone. The chain employs TRBV25-1 and TRBJ2-7, with D possibly being TRBD1 or TRBD2 (5 bases each). The CDR3 contains 14 residues. V dropped 2 bases and J dropped 4 bases, with 12 bases sitting between them. Germline CDR1 and CDR2: MGHDK and SYGVNS. CDR3 residues: CASSETGTAYEQYF. The CDR3 DNA follows: TGTGCCAGCAGTGAAACCGGGACCGCGTACGAGCAGTACTTC.

This chain connects TRBV20-1 to TRBJ2-5; D not resolved. Trimming left V 7 bases short and J 7 bases short, with 7 bases between. CDR1 and CDR2 (germline): DFQATT, SNEGSKA (reference sequence). The CDR3 contains 9 residues. The CDR3 here is CSEVSTQYF. Here the CDR3 DNA reads TGCAGTGAAGTGTCGACCCAGTACTTC.

V and J are TRBV7-2 and TRBJ2-1; TRBD2 agrees at 11 bases. The V gene end was trimmed by 5 bases and the J gene end by 3 bases; junction bases not matched to a gene: 3. The CDR3 is 15 residues long. The V gene's germline CDR1 is SGHTA and CDR2 FQGNSA. The CDR3 sequence is CASSQTSGDYNEQFF. CDR3 DNA sequence: TGTGCCAGCAGCCAGACTAGCGGGGACTACAATGAGCAGTTCTTC.

This clone was observed a few times. The chain joins TRBV2 to TRBJ2-5; D remains unclear. Germline assignment: CDR1 SNHLY and CDR2 FYNNEI. The CDR3 has 13 amino acids. V lost 8 bases and J lost 0, with 10 bases in between. CDR3 region: CASRSFHQETQYF. Written as DNA, the CDR3 is TGTGCCAGCCGAAGTTTCCACCAAGAGACCCAGTACTTC.

The rearrangement joins TRBV9 to TRBJ2-1, with D tentatively TRBD2 (6 bases). CDR3 size: 15 residues. With 0 bases removed from V and 4 bases from J, the gap between germline ends came to 11 bases. Looked up from germline, CDR1 is SGDLS and CDR2 is YYNGEE. The CDR3 loop is CASSVDGRGYNEQFF. The CDR3 nucleotides read TGTGCCAGCAGCGTAGACGGGAGAGGTTACAATGAGCAGTTCTTC.

Details on this clone: This same CDR3 is encoded by further DNA sequences in the sample. The rearrangement uses TRBV29-1 and TRBJ1-2; maybe TRBD1 (6 bases). V lost 4 bases and J lost 6, with 12 bases in between. The CDR3 is 12 residues long. Germline CDR1 is SQVTM and CDR2 is ANQGSEA. CDR3 sequence: CSVGQGLDGYTF. The CDR3 region has the DNA TGCAGCGTTGGGCAGGGGTTGGATGGCTACACCTTC.

This clone has more than one count but fewer than ten. A far more abundant clone sits one base away, making this likely a read error. The chain has TRBV5-1 and TRBJ2-5; D assignment may be TRBD1 or TRBD2 (5 bases each). The CDR3 is 15 residues long. V was shortened by 0 bases and J by 5 bases, with 14 bases between the two germline ends. The germline V gene encodes CDR1 SGHRS and CDR2 YFSETQ. The CDR3 spells CASSLDGGERETQYF. The CDR3 bases are TGCGCCAGCAGCTTGGATGGGGGAGAGAGGGAGACCCAGTACTTC.

This clone occurred many times. V usage is TRBV28 and J usage is TRBJ1-1, with TRBD1 matching over 9 bases. V shed 4 bases and J 2 bases; nucleotides not matched to a gene: 8. Germline-derived CDR1 and CDR2 are MDHEN and SYDVKM. The CDR3 consists of 16 residues. The CDR3 here is CASSWTGTGINTEAFF. In DNA, the CDR3 is TGTGCCAGCAGTTGGACCGGGACAGGGATCAACACTGAAGCTTTCTTT.

The chain is built from TRBV18 and TRBJ2-3; D uncertain. This CDR3 contains 13 residues. V lost 3 bases and J 0 bases, leaving 4 bases between the germline ends. Germline values: CDR1 KGHSH, CDR2 LQKENI. The CDR3 reads CASSPASTDTQYF. Written as DNA, the CDR3 is TGTGCCAGCTCACCTGCTAGCACAGATACGCAGTATTTT. The full variable domain, in which reference TRBV18 and TRBJ2-3 provide the parts outside the CDR3, is NAGVMQNPRHLVRRRGQEARLRCSPMKGHSHVYWYRQLPEEGLKFMVYLQKENIIDESGMPKERFSAEFPKEGPSILRIQQVVRGDSAAYFCASSPASTDTQYFGPGTRLTVL.

V usage is TRBV5-1 and J usage is TRBJ2-5; D could derive from TRBD1 or TRBD2 (5 bases each). The CDR3 totals 15 residues. Germline CDR1 SGHRS, CDR2 YFSETQ. Between the trimmed V and J ends, which lost 2 bases and 1 base, there was a span of 12 bases. The DNA for the CDR3 is TGCGCCAGCAGCTTAGGGACCGTCACCCAAGAGACCCAGTACTTC. As protein: CASSLGTVTQETQYF.

There are a few counts of this clone. V gene TRBV6-4 combines with J gene TRBJ2-1, with 11 bases fitting TRBD2. The J segment lost 0 bases and the V segment lost 7 bases, leaving 8 bases of the junction unmatched. Germline V gives CDR1 MRHNA, CDR2 SNTAGT. This CDR3 has 17 amino acids. CDR3 loop: CASTPTSGVLSYNEQFF. The CDR3 DNA reads TGTGCCAGCACTCCGACTAGCGGGGTTCTCTCCTACAATGAGCAGTTCTTC.

This clone was counted at least ten times. This chain connects TRBV5-4 to TRBJ2-3; possible D gene TRBD2, 5 bases. Germline V gene lookup returns CDR1 SGHNT and CDR2 YYREEE (reference sequence). CDR3 length equals 18 residues. The germline V and J ends were trimmed by 4 bases and 5 bases, with 26 bases remaining between them. The CDR3 region has the DNA TGTGCCAGCAGCCTGACTGGAGGTACTAGATCGGTTGGAGATACGCAGTATTTT. This translates into CASSLTGGTRSVGDTQYF.

V usage is TRBV7-2 and J usage is TRBJ2-1, with unresolved D. V shed 5 bases and J shed 5 bases, with 16 bases lying between them. The CDR3 length is 15 residues. CDR1 is SGHTA, CDR2 FQGNSA, per germline. The CDR3, as DNA: TGTGCCAGCAGCCGGGCGTGGAGTCCCGACAATGAGCAGTTCTTC. Translation: CASSRAWSPDNEQFF.